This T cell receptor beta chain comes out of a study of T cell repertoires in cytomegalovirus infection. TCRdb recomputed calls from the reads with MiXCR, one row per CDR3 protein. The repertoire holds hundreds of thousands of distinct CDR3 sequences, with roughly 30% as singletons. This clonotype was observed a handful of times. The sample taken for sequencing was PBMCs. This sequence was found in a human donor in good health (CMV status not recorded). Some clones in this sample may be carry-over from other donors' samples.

CDR3 loop: CASSYGSSGYGYTF. The CDR3, as DNA: TGTGCCAGCAGTTACGGCAGTTCCGGCTATGGCTACACCTTC. The chain has TRBV6-5 and TRBJ1-2; D gene unclear. The CDR3 consists of 14 residues. Between the trimmed V and J ends, which lost 2 bases and 4 bases, there was a span of 11 bases. CDR1 is MNHEY and CDR2 is SVGAGI in the germline V gene.